The next 30 T cell receptor beta chains were all read from a single sample in a study of monozygotic twins with inflammatory bowel disease. TCRdb reprocessed the 5' RACE reads; each CDR3 protein has one entry and no DNA is given. The table for this sample gives 150,000 to 200,000 distinct CDR3 sequences. The sequenced sample consisted of blood. Source of these receptors: a human donor with ulcerative colitis or Crohn's disease, or a healthy co-twin of an affected twin (not recorded which).

CDR3 in amino acids: CASSDGAAIRNEQFF. The rearrangement links TRBV7-9 to TRBJ2-1; TCRdb outputs TRBD1, but without DNA this stays unchecked. CDR1 is SEHNR and CDR2 is FQNEAQ in the germline V gene (reference sequence). This CDR3 spans 15 amino acids. Using reference TRBV7-9 and TRBJ2-1 for the parts outside the CDR3, the full variable domain is DTGVSQNPRHKITKRGQNVTFRCDPISEHNRLYWYRQTLGQGPEFLTYFQNEAQLEKSRLLSDRFSAERPKGSFSTLEIQRTEQGDSAMYLCASSDGAAIRNEQFFGPGTRLTVL.

The V call is TRBV11-2, the J call TRBJ2-2. The germline gives CDR1 SGHAT, CDR2 FQNNGV. The CDR3 extends over 13 amino acids. The CDR3 here is CASSLEVFGELFF.

The chain uses TRBV11-1 and TRBJ1-3; TCRdb reports TRBD1, a call that lacks DNA to check it against. This CDR3 contains 19 residues. Germline V CDR1 and CDR2: SGHAT, FQDESV (reference sequence). The CDR3 spells CASSLVTLEGESTGNTIYF.

The V call is TRBV3-1, the J call TRBJ2-3. The length of the CDR3 is 14 residues. Germline CDR1 reads LGHDT; CDR2 reads YNNKEL (reference sequence). This CDR3 reads CASSQRPSTDTQYF.

The J gene is TRBJ2-5, the V gene TRBV29-1. The CDR3 has 12 amino acids. Germline CDR1 SQVTM, CDR2 ANQGSEA. CDR3 sequence reads: CSGRLNQETQYF.

The rearrangement links TRBV5-1 to TRBJ2-5. The CDR3 length is 12 residues. Germline values: CDR1 SGHRS, CDR2 YFSETQ. The CDR3 sequence: CASSLVFETQYF.

The chain uses TRBV28 and TRBJ1-1. Germline CDR1 and CDR2: MDHEN and SYDVKM. There are 12 residues in the CDR3. The CDR3 region is CASRVLNTEAFF.

V and J are TRBV5-1 and TRBJ2-3; TCRdb selects TRBD1, and the lack of DNA leaves this call unchecked. The CDR3 sequence is 14 residues long. Germline assignment: CDR1 SGHRS and CDR2 YFSETQ. CDR3: CASSPGTFTDTQYF.

This sequence joins TRBV7-8 and TRBJ2-6; the TCRdb call, TRBD1, lacks DNA for checking. This CDR3 is built from 20 residues. The germline V gene has CDR1 SGHVS and CDR2 FQNEAQ. CDR3 sequence reads: CASSPRWAGHTRSGANVLTF.

The chain uses TRBV2 and TRBJ2-2; the D call from TCRdb, TRBD1, cannot be confirmed without DNA. CDR1 and CDR2 from the germline V gene are SNHLY and FYNNEI. This CDR3 contains 16 residues. CDR3 region: CASILMGQGDTGELFF.

The chain links TRBV5-1 to TRBJ2-3. The CDR3 is 12 amino acids. The V gene's germline CDR1 is SGHRS and CDR2 YFSETQ. CDR3 in amino acids: CASSLFTDTQYF.

CDR3 protein: CASSLKTSAVFSEQFF. The rearrangement uses TRBV5-6 and TRBJ2-1; the TCRdb call, TRBD2, lacks DNA for checking. Per germline, CDR1 SGHDT and CDR2 YYEEEE. The CDR3 runs to 16 residues.

V and J are TRBV4-3 and TRBJ2-3; TCRdb picks TRBD2, but there is no DNA to check that call. CDR3 length equals 16 residues. Per germline, CDR1 LGHNA and CDR2 YSLEER. This CDR3 is CASSPQLALSTDTQYF.

The chain uses TRBV20-1 and TRBJ2-7; TCRdb names TRBD1, which stays unverified in the absence of DNA. The germline V gene has CDR1 DFQATT and CDR2 SNEGSKA (reference sequence). This CDR3 contains 18 residues. The chain's CDR3 is CSARDPRSRVGTTYEQYF.

V is TRBV6-5 and J is TRBJ2-1; checking the TCRdb D call of TRBD1 is not possible without DNA. The length of the CDR3 is 16 residues. Germline V gene data show CDR1 as MNHEY and CDR2 as SVGAGI. This CDR3 reads CASSYSGARGYNEQFF.

This chain joins TRBV4-3 and TRBJ2-3; lacking DNA, the TRBD2 call made by TCRdb goes unchecked. Germline V CDR1 and CDR2: LGHNA, YSLEER. The CDR3 is made up of 17 amino acids. The CDR3 here is CASSQYLAGDITDTQYF.

The CDR3 loop reads CASSYSHPNTEAFF. The chain carries TRBV6-6 and TRBJ1-1. Germline values: CDR1 MNHNY, CDR2 SVGAGI (reference sequence). CDR3 size: 14 residues.

V is TRBV20-1 and J is TRBJ1-5. This CDR3 is 15 amino acids long. The germline V gene encodes CDR1 DFQATT and CDR2 SNEGSKA (reference sequence). This CDR3 reads CSARSPADSNQPQHF.

V and J are TRBV10-3 and TRBJ2-1; without DNA, the TCRdb call of TRBD1 cannot be checked. The CDR3 has 14 residues. Germline CDR1 is ENHRY and CDR2 is SYGVKD. CDR3 protein: CASSGTDLRDEQFF.

This chain joins TRBV7-2 and TRBJ2-1; TCRdb's D call, TRBD1, is unchecked because there is no DNA. Per germline, CDR1 SGHTA and CDR2 FQGNSA. This CDR3 region has 17 residues. The CDR3 sequence is CASSSKSIGQAYNEQFF.

The chain carries TRBV5-1 and TRBJ2-1; TCRdb's D call of TRBD1 is untestable without DNA. The CDR3 contains 16 residues. CDR1 SGHRS and CDR2 YFSETQ come from the germline V gene. The CDR3 reads CASSLQTGATYNEQFF.

The chain is built from TRBV20-1 and TRBJ2-3; the TRBD2 assignment by TCRdb is unverifiable without DNA. Germline CDR1 is DFQATT and CDR2 is SNEGSKA (reference sequence). The CDR3 has 13 amino acids. The CDR3 spells CSARLAGVDTQYF.

The CDR3 sequence is CASSLASPYEQFF. The J gene is TRBJ2-1, the V gene TRBV11-3; with no DNA, the TCRdb D assignment of TRBD2 cannot be verified. The germline V gene has CDR1 SGHNT and CDR2 YENEEA. The CDR3 runs 13 residues.

The chain uses TRBV6-5 and TRBJ2-2. The CDR3 contains 14 residues. Germline V CDR1 and CDR2: MNHEY, SVGAGI. The CDR3 reads CASSYFSSTGELFF.

J is TRBJ1-6 and V is TRBV4-3; the TCRdb D gene call, TRBD1, has no DNA to confirm it. CDR1 LGHNA and CDR2 YSLEER come from the germline V gene. The CDR3 has 13 amino acids. CDR3: CASSQAQGSPLHF.

This chain connects TRBV4-1 to TRBJ2-1; absent DNA, TCRdb's TRBD2 call cannot be checked. Germline CDR1 reads MGHRA; CDR2 reads YSYEKL. This CDR3 has 21 residues. This CDR3 is CASSQVVLGPGTHLFYNEQFF.

V is TRBV29-1 and J is TRBJ1-4; TCRdb indicates TRBD1, and absent DNA this call remains unverified. The CDR3 contains 14 residues. Per the germline V gene, CDR1 is SQVTM and CDR2 is ANQGSEA. The CDR3 loop reads CSVAGQGVGEKLFF.

The chain joins TRBV24-1 to TRBJ2-1; TCRdb's D gene call, TRBD2, goes unchecked for lack of DNA. There are 12 residues in the CDR3. Per the germline V gene, CDR1 is KGHDR and CDR2 is SFDVKD. The CDR3 sequence: CATQFGGNEQFF.

This chain uses TRBV6-2 or TRBV6-3 with TRBJ2-1; TCRdb picks TRBD1, but there is no DNA to check that call. Germline V lookup: CDR1 MNHEY, CDR2 SVGEGT. This CDR3 spans 16 amino acids. Here the CDR3 reads CASNRHRGPSYNEQFF.

The chain links TRBV20-1 to TRBJ2-2; with no DNA, the TCRdb D assignment of TRBD2 cannot be verified. Looked up from germline, CDR1 is DFQATT and CDR2 is SNEGSKA (reference sequence). The CDR3 is 14 residues long. The CDR3 sequence is CSASTSGNTGELFF.